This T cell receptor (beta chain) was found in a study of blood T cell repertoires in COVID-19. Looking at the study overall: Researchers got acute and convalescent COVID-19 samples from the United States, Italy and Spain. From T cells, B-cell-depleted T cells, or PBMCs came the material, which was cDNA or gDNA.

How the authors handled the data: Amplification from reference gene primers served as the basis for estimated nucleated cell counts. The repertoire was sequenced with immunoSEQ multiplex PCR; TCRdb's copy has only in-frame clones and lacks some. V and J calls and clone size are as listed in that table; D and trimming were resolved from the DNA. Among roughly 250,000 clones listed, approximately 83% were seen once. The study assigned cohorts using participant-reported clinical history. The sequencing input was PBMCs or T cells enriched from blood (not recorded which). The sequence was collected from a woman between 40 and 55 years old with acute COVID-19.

CDR3 in amino acids: CASSPVVGRSSPLHF. CDR3 coding DNA: TGTGCCAGCAGCCCGGTAGTTGGTCGTAGTTCACCCCTCCACTTT. The chain is built from TRBV5-5 and TRBJ1-6; D not resolved. The CDR3 runs 15 residues. The germline V and J ends were trimmed by 4 bases and 9 bases, with 17 bases remaining between them. The V gene's germline CDR1 is SGHKS and CDR2 YYEKEE (reference sequence).